These 5 T cell receptor beta chains were sequenced from one sample in a study of cytomegalovirus exposure and HLA in healthy donors. It was with 60 Vbeta and 13 Jbeta primers that the PCR ran. Some clones are missing from TCRdb's copy, which holds only in-frame ones; the method was immunoSEQ multiplex PCR. The data show about 80,000 clones, approximately 66% seen once. Sequencing used PBMCs. These receptors came from a male donor in good health and CMV-seropositive.

The V call is TRBV6-5, the J call TRBJ1-3; D unresolved. The CDR3 has 13 residues. Germline V gives CDR1 MNHEY, CDR2 SVGAGI. V lost 10 bases and J lost 4, with 14 bases in between. CDR3 region: CATERAGGNTIYF. The CDR3 coding sequence is TGTGCCACCGAGAGGGCGGGCGGAAACACCATATATTTT.

The DNA for the CDR3 is TGCGCCAGCAGCTTGGGAGATTACGAGCAGTACTTC. It is translated as CASSLGDYEQYF. The V and J genes are TRBV5-1 and TRBJ2-7; D gene unclear. The V gene lost 0 bases and the J gene lost 4 bases, with 5 bases spanning the gap. CDR1 SGHRS and CDR2 YFSETQ come from the germline V gene. CDR3 size: 12 residues.

This clone was observed a few times. The J gene is TRBJ1-6, the V gene TRBV6-1; 7 bases align to TRBD1. Germline V gives CDR1 MNHNS, CDR2 SASEGT. V shed 3 bases and J 10 bases; nucleotides not matched to a gene: 6. This CDR3 region has 14 residues. CDR3 nucleotide sequence: TGTGCCAGCAGTGACATCGGACAGGAATCACCCCTCCACTTT. This codes for CASSDIGQESPLHF.

The V call is TRBV13, the J call TRBJ2-7; 13 nucleotides align to TRBD2. With 1 base clipped from V and 2 bases from J, the junction kept 5 bases outside the gene matches. The CDR3 has 17 amino acids. Germline CDR1 and CDR2: PRHDT and FYEKMQ (reference sequence). CDR3 in DNA: TGTGCCAGCAGCTTAGTTACCGGGACTAGCGGGACCTACGAGCAGTACTTC. This codes for CASSLVTGTSGTYEQYF.

The chain employs TRBV7-8 and TRBJ2-2; TRBD1 is a possible D gene (6 bases). Germline values: CDR1 SGHVS, CDR2 FQNEAQ. V was trimmed by 5 bases and J by 8 bases, leaving 12 bases between them. The length of the CDR3 is 13 residues. This chain's CDR3 is CASSLGTPGELFF. The CDR3 DNA reads TGTGCCAGCAGCCTCGGGACACCGGGGGAGCTGTTTTTT.